This T cell receptor beta chain is from a study of OX40 agonist ivuxolimab in advanced cancers. Study as a whole: Dose-escalation patients were diagnosed with hepatocellular carcinoma, melanoma, renal cell cancer or head and neck cancer.

In germline, CDR1 is SGHTA, CDR2 FQGNSA. Trimming took 3 bases from V and 0 from J; bases not matched to a gene: 0. The CDR3 is made up of 14 amino acids. Sequencing was performed with immunoSEQ multiplex PCR; in TCRdb, only in-frame clones are kept and a portion is missing. The sample lists tens of thousands of clones, around 92% occurring once. Sample: CD4+ or CD8+ T cells sorted from blood, taken in a trial of the OX40 agonist ivuxolimab. The sequence derives from an adult with an advanced solid tumor such as melanoma, head and neck, liver or kidney cancer. This rearrangement joins TRBV7-2 to TRBJ2-7; 9 bases are a match to TRBD2. CDR3 residues: CASSLTSGSYEQYF. In nucleotides, the CDR3 is TGTGCCAGCAGCTTGACTAGCGGCTCCTACGAGCAGTACTTC. The whole variable domain, filled in from reference TRBV7-2 and TRBJ2-7, reads GAGVSQSPSNKVTEKGKDVELRCDPISGHTALYWYRQSLGQGLEFLIYFQGNSAPDKSGLPSDRFSAERTGGSVSTLTIQRTQQEDSAVYLCASSLTSGSYEQYFGPGTRLTVT.